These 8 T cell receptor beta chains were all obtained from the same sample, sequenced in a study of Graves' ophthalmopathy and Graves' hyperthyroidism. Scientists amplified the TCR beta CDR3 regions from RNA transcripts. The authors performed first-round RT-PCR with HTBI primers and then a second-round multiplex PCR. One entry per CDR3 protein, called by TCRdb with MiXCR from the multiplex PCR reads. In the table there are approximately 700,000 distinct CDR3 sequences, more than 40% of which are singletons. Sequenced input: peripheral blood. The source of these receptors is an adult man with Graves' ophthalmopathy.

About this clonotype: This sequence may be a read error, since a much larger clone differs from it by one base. The CDR3 reads CASSEQGMRTEVFF. In DNA form, the CDR3 reads TGCGCCAGCAGCGAACAGGGTATGAGGACTGAAGTTTTCTTT. The chain carries TRBV5-1 and TRBJ1-1; D is possibly TRBD1 (6 bases). CDR3 length equals 14 residues. Germline CDR1 is SGHRS and CDR2 is YFSETQ.

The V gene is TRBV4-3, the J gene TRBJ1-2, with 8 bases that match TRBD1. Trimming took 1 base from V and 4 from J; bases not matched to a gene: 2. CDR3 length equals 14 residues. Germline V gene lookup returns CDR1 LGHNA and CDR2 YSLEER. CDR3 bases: TGCGCCAGCAGCCAAGGGGACAGGTCCTATGGCTACACCTTC. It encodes CASSQGDRSYGYTF.

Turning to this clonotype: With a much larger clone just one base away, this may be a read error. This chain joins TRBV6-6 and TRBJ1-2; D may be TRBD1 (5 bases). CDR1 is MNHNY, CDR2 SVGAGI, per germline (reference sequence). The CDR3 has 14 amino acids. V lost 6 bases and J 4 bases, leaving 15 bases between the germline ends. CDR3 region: CASRGDPSPYGYTF. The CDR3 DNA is TGTGCCAGCAGAGGGGACCCTTCTCCCTATGGCTACACCTTC.

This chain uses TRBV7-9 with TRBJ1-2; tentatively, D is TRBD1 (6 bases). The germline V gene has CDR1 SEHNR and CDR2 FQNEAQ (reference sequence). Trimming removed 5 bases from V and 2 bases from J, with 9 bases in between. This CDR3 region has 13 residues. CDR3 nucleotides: TGTGCCAGCAGCAGACAGGAGAACTATGGCTACACCTTC. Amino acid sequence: CASSRQENYGYTF.

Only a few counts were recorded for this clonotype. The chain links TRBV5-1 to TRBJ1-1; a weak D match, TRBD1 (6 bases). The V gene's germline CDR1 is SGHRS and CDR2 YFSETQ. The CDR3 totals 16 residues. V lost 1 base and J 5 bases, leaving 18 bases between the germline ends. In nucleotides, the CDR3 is TGCGCCAGCAGCTTGTTGGGTAGGGGGTCGGTTACTGAAGCTTTCTTT. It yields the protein CASSLLGRGSVTEAFF.

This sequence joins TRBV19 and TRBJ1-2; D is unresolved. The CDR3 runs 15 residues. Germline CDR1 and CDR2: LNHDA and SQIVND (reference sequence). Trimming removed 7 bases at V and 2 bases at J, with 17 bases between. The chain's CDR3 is CASTSGSAINYGYTF. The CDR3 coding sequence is TGTGCCAGTACCTCGGGAAGCGCCATCAACTATGGCTACACCTTC.

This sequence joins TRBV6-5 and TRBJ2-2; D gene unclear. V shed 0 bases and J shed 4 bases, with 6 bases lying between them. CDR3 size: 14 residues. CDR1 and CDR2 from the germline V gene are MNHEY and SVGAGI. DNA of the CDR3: TGTGCCAGCAGTTACTCTCTGCTCACCGGGGAGCTGTTTTTT. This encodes CASSYSLLTGELFF.

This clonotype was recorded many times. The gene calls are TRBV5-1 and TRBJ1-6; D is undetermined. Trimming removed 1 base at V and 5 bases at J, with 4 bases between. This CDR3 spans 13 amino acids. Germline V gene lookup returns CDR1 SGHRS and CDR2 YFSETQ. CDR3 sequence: CASSLPNNSPLHF. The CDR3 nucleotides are TGCGCCAGCAGCTTGCCTAATAATTCACCCCTCCACTTT.